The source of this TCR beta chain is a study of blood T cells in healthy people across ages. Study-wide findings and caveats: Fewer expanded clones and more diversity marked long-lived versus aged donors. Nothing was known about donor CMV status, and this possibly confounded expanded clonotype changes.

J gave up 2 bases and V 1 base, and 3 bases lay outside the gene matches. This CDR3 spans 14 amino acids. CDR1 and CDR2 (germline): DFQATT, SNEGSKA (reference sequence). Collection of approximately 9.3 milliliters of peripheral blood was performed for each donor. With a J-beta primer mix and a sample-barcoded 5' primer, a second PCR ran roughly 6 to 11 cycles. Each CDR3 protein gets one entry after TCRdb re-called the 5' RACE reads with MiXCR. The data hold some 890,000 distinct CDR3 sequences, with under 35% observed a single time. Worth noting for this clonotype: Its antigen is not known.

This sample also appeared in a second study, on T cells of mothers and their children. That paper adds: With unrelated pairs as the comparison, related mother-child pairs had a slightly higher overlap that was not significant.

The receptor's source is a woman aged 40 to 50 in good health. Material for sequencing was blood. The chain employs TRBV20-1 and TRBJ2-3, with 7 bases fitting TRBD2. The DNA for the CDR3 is TGCAGTGCTAGAGCGGGGGGATACACAGATACGCAGTATTTT. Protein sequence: CSARAGGYTDTQYF.